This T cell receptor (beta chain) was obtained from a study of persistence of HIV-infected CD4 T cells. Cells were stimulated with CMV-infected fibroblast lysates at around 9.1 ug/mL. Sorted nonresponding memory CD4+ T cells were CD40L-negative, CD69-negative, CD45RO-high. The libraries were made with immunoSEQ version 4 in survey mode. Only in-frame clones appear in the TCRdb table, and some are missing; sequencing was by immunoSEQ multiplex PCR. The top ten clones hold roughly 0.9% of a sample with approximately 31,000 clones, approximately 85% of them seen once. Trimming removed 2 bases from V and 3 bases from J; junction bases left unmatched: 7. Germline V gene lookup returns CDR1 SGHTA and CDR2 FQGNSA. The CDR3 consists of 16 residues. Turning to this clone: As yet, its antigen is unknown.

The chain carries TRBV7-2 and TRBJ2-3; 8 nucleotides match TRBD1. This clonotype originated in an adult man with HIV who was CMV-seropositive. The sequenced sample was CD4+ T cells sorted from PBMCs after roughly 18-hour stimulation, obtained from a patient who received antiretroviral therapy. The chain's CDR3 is CASSLQGAAGTDTQYF. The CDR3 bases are TGTGCCAGCAGCTTACAGGGGGCGGCCGGTACAGATACGCAGTATTTT.